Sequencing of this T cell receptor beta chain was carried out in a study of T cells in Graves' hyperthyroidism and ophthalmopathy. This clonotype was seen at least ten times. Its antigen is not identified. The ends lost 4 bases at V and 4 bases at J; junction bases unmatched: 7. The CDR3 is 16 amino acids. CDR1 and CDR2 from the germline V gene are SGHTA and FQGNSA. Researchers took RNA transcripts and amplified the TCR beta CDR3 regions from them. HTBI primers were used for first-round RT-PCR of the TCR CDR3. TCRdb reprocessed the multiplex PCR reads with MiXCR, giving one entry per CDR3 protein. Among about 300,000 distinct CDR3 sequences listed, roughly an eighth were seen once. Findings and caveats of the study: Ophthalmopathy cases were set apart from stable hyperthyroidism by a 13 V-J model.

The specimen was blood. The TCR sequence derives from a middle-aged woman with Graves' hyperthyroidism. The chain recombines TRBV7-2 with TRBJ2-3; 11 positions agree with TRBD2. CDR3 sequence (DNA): TGTGCCAGCAGCTCCGGATATAGCGGGAGGGCAGATACGCAGTATTTT. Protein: CASSSGYSGRADTQYF.